This T cell receptor (beta chain) stems from a study of quantifying T cell responses using KT2 cells. Study-level information: RNA was reverse transcribed with TCR alpha and beta constant-region primers. Study-wide results and caveats: The number of KT2 alpha and beta sequences was a linear function of input KT2 cells.

A single-stranded UMI oligo with SP2 sequence was ligated to cDNA 3' ends. The first PCR ran 3 to 5 cycles with an equimolar RC1.1 and RC1.2 beta primer mix. Starting with the second PCR, alpha and beta TCR chains went through separate processing. TCRdb reanalysed the UMI-ligation and nested PCR reads using MiXCR and keeps one entry per CDR3 protein. This sample yields tens of thousands of distinct CDR3 sequences, of which 9% to 15% are seen a single time; approximately 10% belongs to the top ten. KT2, a clone with a known TCR, was spiked into unfractionated PBMC. A range of KT2-to-PBMC ratios was made using fixed PBMC numbers. On this clonotype itself: Its target is not known.

CDR1 is SGHTA, CDR2 FQGNSA, per germline. The ends lost 5 bases at V and 13 bases at J; junction bases unmatched: 9. The CDR3 runs 12 residues. The V gene is TRBV7-2, the J gene TRBJ1-1; 8 bases are shared with TRBD1. The sample comprised PBMCs spiked with cells of the T cell clone KT2. This TCR came from a human donor. The CDR3 coding sequence is TGTGCCAGCAGCCTCGCAGGGGGCGACGTTTTCTTT. Translated: CASSLAGGDVFF.